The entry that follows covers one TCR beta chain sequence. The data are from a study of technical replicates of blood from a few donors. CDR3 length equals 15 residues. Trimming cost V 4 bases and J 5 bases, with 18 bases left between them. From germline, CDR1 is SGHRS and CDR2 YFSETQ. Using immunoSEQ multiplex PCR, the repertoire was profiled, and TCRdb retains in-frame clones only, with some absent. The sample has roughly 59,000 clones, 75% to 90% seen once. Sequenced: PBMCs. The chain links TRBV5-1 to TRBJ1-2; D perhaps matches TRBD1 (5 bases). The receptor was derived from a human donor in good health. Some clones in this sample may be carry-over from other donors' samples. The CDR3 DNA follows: TGCGCCAGCAGCGACCAGGGTCGTGGGAAATATGGCTACACCTTC. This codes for CASSDQGRGKYGYTF.